This T cell receptor (beta chain) was found in a study of shared clonotypes between healthy human individuals. Overall study context: CD4 naive and CD4 memory each took three plates per donor, while CD8 naive took two and CD8 memory one.

Across several immunoSEQ plates, the genomic DNA of each subset was split evenly. Repertoires were generated with immunoSEQ multiplex PCR, while TCRdb's copy carries only in-frame clones and drops some. The sample contains fewer than 1.4 million clones, approximately 80% of which appear only once. This CDR3 is built from 14 residues. The V and J ends lost 3 bases and 5 bases respectively, with 14 bases between them. Germline assignment: CDR1 SGHDT and CDR2 YYEEEE. This rearrangement joins TRBV5-6 to TRBJ2-5; perhaps TRBD2 as D (6 bases). Sequencing was done on a sample of memory CD4+ T cells from PBMCs. The subset is: CD45RA-negative fraction. This TCR derives from a man between 18 and 29 years old in good health. Some clones in this sample may be carry-over from other donors' samples. CDR3 amino acids: CASSSGGPSETQYF. In DNA, the CDR3 is TGTGCCAGCAGCTCTGGAGGGCCGAGTGAGACCCAGTACTTC.